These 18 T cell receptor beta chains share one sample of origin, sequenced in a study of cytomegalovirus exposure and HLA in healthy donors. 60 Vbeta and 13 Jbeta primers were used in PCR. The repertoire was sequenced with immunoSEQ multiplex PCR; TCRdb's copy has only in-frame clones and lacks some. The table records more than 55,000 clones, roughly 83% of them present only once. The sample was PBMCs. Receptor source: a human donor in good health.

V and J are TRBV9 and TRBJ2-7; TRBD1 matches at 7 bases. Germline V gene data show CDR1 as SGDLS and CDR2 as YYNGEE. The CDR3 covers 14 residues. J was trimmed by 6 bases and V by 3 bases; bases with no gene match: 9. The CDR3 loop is CASSGPGQTTEQYF. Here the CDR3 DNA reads TGTGCCAGCAGCGGGCCGGGACAGACTACCGAGCAGTACTTC. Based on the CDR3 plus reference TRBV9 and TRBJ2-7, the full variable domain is DSGVTQTPKHLITATGQRVTLRCSPRSGDLSVYWYQQSLDQGLQFLIQYYNGEERAKGNILERFSAQQFPDLHSELNLSSLELGDSALYFCASSGPGQTTEQYFGPGTRLTVT.

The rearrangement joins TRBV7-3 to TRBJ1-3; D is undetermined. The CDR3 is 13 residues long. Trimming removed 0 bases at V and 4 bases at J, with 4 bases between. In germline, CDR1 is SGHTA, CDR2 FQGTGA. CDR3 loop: CASSLTEGNTIYF. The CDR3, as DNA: TGTGCCAGCAGCTTAACAGAGGGAAACACCATATATTTT. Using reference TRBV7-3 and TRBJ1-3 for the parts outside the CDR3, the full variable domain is GAGVSQTPSNKVTEKGKYVELRCDPISGHTALYWYRQSLGQGPEFLIYFQGTGAADDSGLPNDRFFAVRPEGSVSTLKIQRTERGDSAVYLCASSLTEGNTIYFGEGSWLTVV.

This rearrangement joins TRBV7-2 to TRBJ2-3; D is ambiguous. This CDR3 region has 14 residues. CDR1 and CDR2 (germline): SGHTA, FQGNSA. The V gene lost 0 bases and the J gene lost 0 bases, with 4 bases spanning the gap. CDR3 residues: CASSLALSTDTQYF. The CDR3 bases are TGTGCCAGCAGCTTAGCGTTAAGCACAGATACGCAGTATTTT.

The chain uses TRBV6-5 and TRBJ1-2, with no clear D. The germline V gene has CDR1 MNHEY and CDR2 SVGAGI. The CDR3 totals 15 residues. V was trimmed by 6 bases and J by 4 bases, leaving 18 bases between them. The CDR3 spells CASSRDPRQSYGYTF. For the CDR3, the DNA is TGTGCCAGCAGCCGAGACCCTAGGCAATCCTATGGCTACACCTTC.

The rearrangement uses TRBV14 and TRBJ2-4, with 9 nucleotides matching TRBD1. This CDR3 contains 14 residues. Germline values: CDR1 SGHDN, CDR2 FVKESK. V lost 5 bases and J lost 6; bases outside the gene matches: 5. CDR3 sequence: CASSFLGQGNIQYF. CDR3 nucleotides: TGTGCCAGCAGCTTCCTGGGACAGGGAAACATTCAGTACTTC.

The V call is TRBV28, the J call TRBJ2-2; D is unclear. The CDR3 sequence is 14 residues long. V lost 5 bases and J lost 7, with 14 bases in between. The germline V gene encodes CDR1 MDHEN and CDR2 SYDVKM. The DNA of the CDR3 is TGTGCCAGCAGTCCTAACCGGTGGTTCGGGGAGCTGTTTTTT. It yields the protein CASSPNRWFGELFF.

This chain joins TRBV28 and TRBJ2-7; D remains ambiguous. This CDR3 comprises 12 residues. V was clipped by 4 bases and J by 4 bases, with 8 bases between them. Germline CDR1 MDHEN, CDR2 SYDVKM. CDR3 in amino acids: CASSYGDYEQYF. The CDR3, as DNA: TGTGCCAGCAGTTACGGAGATTACGAGCAGTACTTC.

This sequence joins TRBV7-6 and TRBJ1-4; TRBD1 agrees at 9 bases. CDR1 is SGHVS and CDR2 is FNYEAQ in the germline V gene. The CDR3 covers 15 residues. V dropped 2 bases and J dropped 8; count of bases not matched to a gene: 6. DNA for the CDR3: TGTGCCAGCAGCTTAAACAGGGGGCGCGGCGAAAAACTGTTTTTT. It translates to CASSLNRGRGEKLFF.

The CDR3: CASSFRGGPLHF. The DNA of the CDR3 is TGTGCCAGCAGCTTCCGGGGGGGACCCCTCCACTTT. The rearrangement uses TRBV5-4 and TRBJ1-6; D may be TRBD1 (5 bases). Germline lookup yields CDR1 SGHNT and CDR2 YYREEE (reference sequence). Trimming removed 2 bases from V and 12 bases from J, with 9 bases in between. This CDR3 has 12 amino acids. The whole variable domain, filled in from reference TRBV5-4 and TRBJ1-6, reads ETGVTQSPTHLIKTRGQQVTLRCSSQSGHNTVSWYQQALGQGPQFIFQYYREEENGRGNFPPRFSGLQFPNYSSELNVNALELDDSALYLCASSFRGGPLHFGNGTRLTVT.

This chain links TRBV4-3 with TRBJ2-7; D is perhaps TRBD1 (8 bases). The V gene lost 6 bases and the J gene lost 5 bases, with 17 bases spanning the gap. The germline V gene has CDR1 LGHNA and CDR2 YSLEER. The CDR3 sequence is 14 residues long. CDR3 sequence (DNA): TGCGCCAGCAGTCATCGGACAGGGAGGGACGAGCAGTACTTC. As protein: CASSHRTGRDEQYF.

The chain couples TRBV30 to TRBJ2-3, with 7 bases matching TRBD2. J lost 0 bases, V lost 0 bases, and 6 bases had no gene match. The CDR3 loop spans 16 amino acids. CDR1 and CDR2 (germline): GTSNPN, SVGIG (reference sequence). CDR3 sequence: CAWSVVMGGSTDTQYF. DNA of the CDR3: TGTGCCTGGAGTGTGGTCATGGGAGGGAGCACAGATACGCAGTATTTT.

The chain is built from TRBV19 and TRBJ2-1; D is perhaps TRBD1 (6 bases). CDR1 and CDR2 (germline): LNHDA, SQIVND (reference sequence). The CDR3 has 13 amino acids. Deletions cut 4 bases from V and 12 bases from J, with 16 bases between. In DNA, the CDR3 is TGTGCCAGTAGTACAGGGGCAGGGTTGTGGCAGTTCTTC. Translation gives CASSTGAGLWQFF.

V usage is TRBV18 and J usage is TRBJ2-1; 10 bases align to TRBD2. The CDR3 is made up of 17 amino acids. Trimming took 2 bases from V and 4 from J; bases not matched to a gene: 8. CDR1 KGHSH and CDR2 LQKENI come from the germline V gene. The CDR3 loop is CASSPASGRGPYNEQFF. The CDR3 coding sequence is TGTGCCAGCTCACCAGCGAGCGGGAGGGGCCCTTACAATGAGCAGTTCTTC.

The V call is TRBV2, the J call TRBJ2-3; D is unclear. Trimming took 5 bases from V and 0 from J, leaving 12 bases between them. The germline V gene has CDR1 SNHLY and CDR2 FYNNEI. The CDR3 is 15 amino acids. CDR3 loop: CASSISATSTDTQYF. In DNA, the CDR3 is TGTGCCAGCAGTATCAGCGCCACTAGCACAGATACGCAGTATTTT.

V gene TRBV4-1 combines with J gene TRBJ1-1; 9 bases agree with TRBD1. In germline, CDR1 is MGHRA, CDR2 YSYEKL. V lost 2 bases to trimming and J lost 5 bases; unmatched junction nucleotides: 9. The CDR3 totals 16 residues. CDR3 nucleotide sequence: TGCGCCAGCAGCCAAAGAAAGGGACAGGGCGATACTGAAGCTTTCTTT. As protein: CASSQRKGQGDTEAFF.

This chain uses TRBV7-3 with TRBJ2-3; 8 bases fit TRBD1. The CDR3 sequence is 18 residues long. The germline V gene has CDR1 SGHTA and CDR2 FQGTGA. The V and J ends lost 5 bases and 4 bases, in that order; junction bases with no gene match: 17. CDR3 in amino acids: CASSLMGQDRLLPDTQYF. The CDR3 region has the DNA TGTGCCAGCAGCCTGATGGGACAGGATCGGCTCTTACCAGATACGCAGTATTTT.

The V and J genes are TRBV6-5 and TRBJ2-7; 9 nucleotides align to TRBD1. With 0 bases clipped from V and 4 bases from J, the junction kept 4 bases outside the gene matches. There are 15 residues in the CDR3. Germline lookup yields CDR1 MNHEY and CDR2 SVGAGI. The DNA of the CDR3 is TGTGCCAGCAGTTACTCCGGGACAGGGACGTACGAGCAGTACTTC. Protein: CASSYSGTGTYEQYF.

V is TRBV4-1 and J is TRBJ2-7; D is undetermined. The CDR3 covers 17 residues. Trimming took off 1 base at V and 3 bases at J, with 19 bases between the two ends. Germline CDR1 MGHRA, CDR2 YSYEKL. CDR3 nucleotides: TGCGCCAGCAGCCAAGTTATCCCCACGAGAAATCGCTACGAGCAGTACTTC. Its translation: CASSQVIPTRNRYEQYF.